The sequence of this T cell receptor beta chain was determined in a study of cytomegalovirus exposure and HLA in healthy donors. Turning to the study itself: The roughly 130 validation repertoires used the same platform as the 666 first-cohort repertoires, a later analysis reported. General study results and limits: Cytomegalovirus status was reportedly diagnosed by the classifier with high specificity and sensitivity.

Details on this clone: Its target is not known.

The trim removed 4 bases at V and 4 bases at J, leaving 4 bases unmatched. CDR3 size: 14 residues. From germline, CDR1 is MNHEY and CDR2 SVGAGI. Produced via immunoSEQ multiplex PCR; TCRdb's table is partial and in-frame only. The data show under 200,000 clones, more than 80% seen once. The clonotype was recovered from a woman under 30 in good health and CMV-seropositive. V and J are TRBV6-5 and TRBJ1-1; 9 bases map to TRBD1. The sequenced sample was PBMCs. The CDR3 loop reads CASSSGQGGTEAFF. In DNA, the CDR3 is TGTGCCAGCAGTTCGGGACAGGGTGGCACTGAAGCTTTCTTT.